This entry lists 18 T cell receptor beta chains sequenced from one sample in a study of T cell responses to AZD1222 COVID-19 vaccine (dated by TCRdb to the early 2020s). The sample's time point, from its label and the paper: about 28 days (+/-7) after the second vaccine dose. Libraries came from the immunoSEQ multiplex PCR assay. The table was pulled from immuneACCESS by TCRdb, which kept in-frame rearrangements only. Such tables lose some clones; where checked, under half of the loss comes from unresolved V genes, and the rest has no known cause. The sample table holds around 83,000 clones, of which about nine tenths were seen once. Of the sample, 5.4% is held by the ten largest clones. Specimen: peripheral blood, collected 28 days after the second AZD1222 dose. These receptor sequences come from an adult who received the AZD1222 COVID-19 vaccine.

The CDR3 sequence: CASSTGTGSEGQFF. As DNA, the CDR3 is TGTGCCAGCTCAACCGGGACAGGGTCTGAGGGGCAGTTCTTC. The J gene is TRBJ2-1, the V gene TRBV18; 9 nucleotides line up with TRBD1. This CDR3 region has 14 residues. Germline CDR1 is KGHSH and CDR2 is LQKENI. Losses at the gene ends were 5 bases for V and 12 bases for J; bases not matched to a gene: 11. The entire variable domain, with the rest obtained from reference TRBV18 and TRBJ2-1, is as follows: NAGVMQNPRHLVRRRGQEARLRCSPMKGHSHVYWYRQLPEEGLKFMVYLQKENIIDESGMPKERFSAEFPKEGPSILRIQQVVRGDSAAYFCASSTGTGSEGQFFGPGTRLTVL.

V is TRBV7-2 and J is TRBJ2-3; maybe TRBD2 (5 bases). This CDR3 contains 14 residues. Trimming shortened V by 2 bases and J by 6 bases, and 12 bases separated the two germline ends. Germline CDR1 and CDR2: SGHTA and FQGNSA. The CDR3, as DNA: TGTGCCAGCAGCTTATGGCGGGCGCCGGATACGCAGTATTTT. Amino acids: CASSLWRAPDTQYF.

V usage is TRBV6-5 and J usage is TRBJ2-3, with D possibly matching TRBD1 (6 bases). From germline, CDR1 is MNHEY and CDR2 SVGAGI. V shed 4 bases and J shed 4 bases, with 15 bases lying between them. This CDR3 has 15 amino acids. DNA for the CDR3: TGTGCCAGCAGTTCCCAACAGGGTAGAGCAGATACGCAGTATTTT. Its translation: CASSSQQGRADTQYF.

This CDR3 is CASSIDRGGSGYTF. Written as DNA, the CDR3 is TGTGCCAGTAGTATAGATCGAGGGGGCAGTGGCTACACCTTC. The V gene is TRBV19, the J gene TRBJ1-2; 7 bases line up with TRBD1. Germline CDR1 LNHDA, CDR2 SQIVND (reference sequence). The J segment lost 7 bases and the V segment lost 0 bases, leaving 5 bases of the junction unmatched. This CDR3 contains 14 residues.

This clone was found a few times. The chain uses TRBV4-3 and TRBJ1-4; 8 bases fit TRBD1. J lost 8 bases, V lost 4 bases, and 3 bases had no gene match. Germline lookup yields CDR1 LGHNA and CDR2 YSLEER. The CDR3 spans 13 residues. The CDR3 protein is CASSPWTGEKLFF. The CDR3 coding sequence is TGCGCCAGCAGCCCTTGGACAGGGGAAAAACTGTTTTTT.

The chain employs TRBV13 and TRBJ1-6, with a weak D call TRBD1 (6 bases). The length of the CDR3 is 14 residues. Trimming took 5 bases from V and 7 from J, leaving 12 bases between them. Per the germline V gene, CDR1 is PRHDT and CDR2 is FYEKMQ (reference sequence). This chain's CDR3 is CASSPLGGNSPLHF. CDR3 sequence (DNA): TGTGCCAGCAGCCCCCTAGGGGGGAATTCACCCCTCCACTTT. The whole variable domain, remainder taken from reference TRBV13 and TRBJ1-6, is AAGVIQSPRHLIKEKRETATLKCYPIPRHDTVYWYQQGPGQDPQFLISFYEKMQSDKGSIPDRFSAQQFSDYHSELNMSSLELGDSALYFCASSPLGGNSPLHFGNGTRLTVT.

The chain couples TRBV3-1 (or the pseudogene TRBV3-2) to TRBJ2-3, with 11 bases aligning to TRBD2. From germline, CDR1 is LGHDT and CDR2 YNNKEL (reference sequence). CDR3 size: 16 residues. V shed 0 bases, J shed 3 bases, and the junction held 2 bases outside the gene matches. CDR3 loop: CASSQDLAGGTDTQYF. DNA for the CDR3: TGTGCCAGCAGCCAAGATCTAGCGGGGGGAACAGATACGCAGTATTTT.

The V and J genes are TRBV28 and TRBJ2-2, with D unclear. V shed 5 bases and J shed 4 bases, with 8 bases lying between them. This CDR3 has 13 amino acids. CDR1 is MDHEN and CDR2 is SYDVKM in the germline V gene. The CDR3 region has the DNA TGTGCCAGCAGTCCCGCTTCCACCGGGGAGCTGTTTTTT. Protein: CASSPASTGELFF. Looking up the rest from reference TRBV28 and TRBJ2-2 gives the full variable domain: DVKVTQSSRYLVKRTGEKVFLECVQDMDHENMFWYRQDPGLGLRLIYFSYDVKMKEKGDIPEGYSVSREKKERFSLILESASTNQTSMYLCASSPASTGELFFGEGSRLTVL.

The chain has TRBV2 and TRBJ2-1, with D maybe TRBD2 (7 bases). Trimming shortened V by 6 bases and J by 2 bases, and 14 bases separated the two germline ends. From germline, CDR1 is SNHLY and CDR2 FYNNEI. The CDR3 consists of 15 residues. The CDR3 sequence is CASRKGGGPYNEQFF. DNA of the CDR3: TGTGCCAGCAGGAAGGGGGGGGGCCCCTACAATGAGCAGTTCTTC. Looking up the rest from reference TRBV2 and TRBJ2-1 gives the full variable domain: EPEVTQTPSHQVTQMGQEVILRCVPISNHLYFYWYRQILGQKVEFLVSFYNNEISEKSEIFDDQFSVERPDGSNFTLKIRSTKLEDSAMYFCASRKGGGPYNEQFFGPGTRLTVL.

This chain connects TRBV29-1 to TRBJ1-1; tentative D call: TRBD1 (5 bases). CDR1 and CDR2 from the germline V gene are SQVTM and ANQGSEA. V was trimmed by 0 bases and J by 5 bases, leaving 10 bases between them. This CDR3 has 13 amino acids. The CDR3 nucleotides are TGCAGCGTTGAAGATCACGGGGGGACTGAAGCTTTCTTT. It encodes CSVEDHGGTEAFF. Full variable domain (rest looked up from reference TRBV29-1 and TRBJ1-1): SAVISQKPSRDICQRGTSLTIQCQVDSQVTMMFWYRQQPGQSLTLIATANQGSEATYESGFVIDKFPISRPNLTFSTLTVSNMSPEDSSIYLCSVEDHGGTEAFFGQGTRLTVV.

The chain joins TRBV2 to TRBJ1-1; D remains unclear. V was cut by 5 bases and J by 4 bases, with 11 bases left in between. The CDR3 consists of 13 residues. Per germline, CDR1 SNHLY and CDR2 FYNNEI. For the CDR3, the DNA is TGTGCCAGCAGTATATGGGAGACCACTGAAGCTTTCTTT. It translates to CASSIWETTEAFF.

This clone was seen once. CDR3: CASSMGQGGTQYF. DNA of the CDR3: TGTGCCAGTAGTATGGGACAGGGCGGGACCCAGTACTTC. The V call is TRBV19, the J call TRBJ2-5; 9 bases agree with TRBD1. The J segment lost 7 bases and the V segment lost 3 bases, leaving 3 bases of the junction unmatched. The CDR3 is made up of 13 amino acids. In germline, CDR1 is LNHDA, CDR2 SQIVND (reference sequence). The full variable domain, completed using reference TRBV19 and TRBJ2-5, is DGGITQSPKYLFRKEGQNVTLSCEQNLNHDAMYWYRQDPGQGLRLIYYSQIVNDFQKGDIAEGYSVSREKKESFPLTVTSAQKNPTAFYLCASSMGQGGTQYFGPGTRLLVL.

CDR3 sequence (DNA): TGTGCCAGCAGTGGCAGGGGGCGCACTGGCTACACCTTC. Protein product: CASSGRGRTGYTF. V usage is TRBV28 and J usage is TRBJ1-2; TRBD1 matches 8 bases. The germline V gene encodes CDR1 MDHEN and CDR2 SYDVKM. V trimming: 5 bases; J trimming: 7 bases; junction bases outside the gene matches: 6. The CDR3 has 13 amino acids.

The chain is built from TRBV28 and TRBJ1-2, with no clear D. The V gene's germline CDR1 is MDHEN and CDR2 SYDVKM. Trimming shortened V by 3 bases and J by 3 bases, and 8 bases separated the two germline ends. This CDR3 is built from 13 residues. The DNA for the CDR3 is TGTGCCAGCAGTTTTGAGGACTACTATGGCTACACCTTC. Its translation is CASSFEDYYGYTF.

The V call is TRBV6-2 or TRBV6-3, the J call TRBJ2-1; 12 bases are shared with TRBD2. CDR3 size: 17 residues. With 2 bases clipped from V and 1 base from J, the junction kept 3 bases outside the gene matches. Germline CDR1 reads MNHEY; CDR2 reads SVGEGT. The CDR3 loop reads CASSYRTSGTSYNEQFF. The DNA for the CDR3 is TGTGCCAGCAGTTACCGGACTAGCGGGACTTCCTACAATGAGCAGTTCTTC.

V usage is TRBV9 and J usage is TRBJ1-2; D is perhaps TRBD1 (5 bases). The CDR3 runs to 14 residues. V was cut by 0 bases and J by 2 bases, with 8 bases left in between. Per germline, CDR1 SGDLS and CDR2 YYNGEE. Here the CDR3 DNA reads TGTGCCAGCAGCGTAGCTCCAGGGAACTATGGCTACACCTTC. This codes for CASSVAPGNYGYTF.

The CDR3 region is CASSLTTSTDTQYF. CDR3 DNA sequence: TGTGCCAGCTCACTTACCACTAGCACAGATACGCAGTATTTT. This chain connects TRBV18 to TRBJ2-3, with D hard to call. Per the germline V gene, CDR1 is KGHSH and CDR2 is LQKENI. V was cut by 4 bases and J by 0 bases, with 8 bases left in between. This CDR3 has 14 residues. The entire variable domain, with the rest obtained from reference TRBV18 and TRBJ2-3, is as follows: NAGVMQNPRHLVRRRGQEARLRCSPMKGHSHVYWYRQLPEEGLKFMVYLQKENIIDESGMPKERFSAEFPKEGPSILRIQQVVRGDSAAYFCASSLTTSTDTQYFGPGTRLTVL.

V gene TRBV4-3 combines with J gene TRBJ2-1; 10 nucleotides match TRBD1. V lost 1 base and J lost 5; bases outside the gene matches: 5. The CDR3 covers 16 residues. Germline V lookup: CDR1 LGHNA, CDR2 YSLEER. CDR3 region: CASSQGIGTGDNEQFF. Written as DNA, the CDR3 is TGCGCCAGCAGCCAAGGCATCGGGACAGGGGACAATGAGCAGTTCTTC.